This TCR beta chain originates from a study of blood T cell repertoires in COVID-19. Method: immunoSEQ multiplex PCR; TCRdb's copy keeps in-frame clones and lacks some. The data contain 300,000 or so clones, over 75% of them singletons. J gave up 0 bases and V 0 bases, and 1 base lay outside the gene matches. The CDR3 runs to 15 residues. Germline values: CDR1 SGHDT, CDR2 YYEEEE. The source is a woman aged 25-40 years who had recovered from COVID-19. The chain combines TRBV5-6 with TRBJ2-3; 7 bases align to TRBD1. The sample comprised PBMCs or T cells enriched from blood (not recorded which). The CDR3 DNA sequence: TGTGCCAGCAGCTTGGAGGGACAGAGCACAGATACGCAGTATTTT. Residues: CASSLEGQSTDTQYF.